This TCR beta chain stems from a study of blood T cell repertoires in COVID-19. Study context: Donors in the United States, Italy and Spain gave samples during acute or convalescent COVID-19. Nucleic acid was either cDNA or gDNA, and it came from T cells, B-cell-depleted T cells, or PBMCs.

V was pared by 4 bases and J by 4 bases, with 11 bases between. CDR3 length equals 14 residues. CDR1 and CDR2 from the germline V gene are SNHLY and FYNNEI. Original data processing: By means of reference gene primer amplification, nucleated cell counts were estimated. TCRdb keeps only in-frame clones here, not all; method: immunoSEQ multiplex PCR. Clone size and the V and J calls come from that table; the DNA yielded D and trimming. The sample holds around 270,000 clones, less than 90% seen once. Sequenced: peripheral blood. This chain links TRBV2 with TRBJ1-5; D perhaps matches TRBD1 (5 bases). The clonotype was recovered from a man aged 55 to 70 with acute or convalescent COVID-19. The CDR3 sequence is CASSARALNQPQHF. The CDR3 coding sequence is TGTGCCAGCAGTGCCAGGGCCCTTAATCAGCCCCAGCATTTT.